This T cell receptor (beta chain) was retrieved from a study of T cells after yellow fever vaccination. Study-level points and caveats: Most primary-vaccination clones reappeared after the booster (approximately 95% CD4, more than 70% CD8).

With respect to this clonotype: What it binds is unknown.

The germline CDR1 and CDR2 sequences are MNHNS and SASEGT. Trimming pared 8 bases from V and 4 bases from J, leaving 12 bases between. The CDR3 has 13 amino acids. TCRdb itself ran the 5' RACE reads through MiXCR, one entry per CDR3 protein. Among roughly 500,000 distinct CDR3 sequences listed, about 19% were seen once. The sample consisted of PBMCs, taken 15 days after the yellow fever booster vaccination. This clonotype originated in a man aged 25-45 years who received the YFV17D yellow fever vaccine. The gene calls are TRBV6-1 and TRBJ1-5, with D possibly TRBD1 on 5 matching bases. The CDR3 coding sequence is TGTGCCAGCTCATGGCAGGGTAATCAGCCCCAGCATTTT. Translation: CASSWQGNQPQHF.